A selection of T cell receptor beta chains follows, all from one sample in a study of blood T cell repertoires in COVID-19. Clones were read by immunoSEQ multiplex PCR, and TCRdb kept only the in-frame ones, dropping some. This sample carries fewer than 600,000 clones, 70% to 90% of them seen once, and the ten largest clones take less than 2%. Sequenced material: PBMCs or T cells enriched from blood (not recorded which). These TCRs come from a woman in her thirties or forties who had recovered from COVID-19. Each CDR3 is given without its conserved first and last residue. The D gene is left open where the match is weak. Part of the rows lack a size; the others show once, few, many or a class for expanded clones.

clone size	J gene	V gene	D gene	CDR3 protein
-	TRBJ1-2	TRBV29-1	TRBD1	SVDRPGGGYGYT
-	TRBJ1-5	TRBV5-1	-	ASSLWGGDEQPQH
-	TRBJ2-3	TRBV6-2/TRBV6-3	-	ASSYSKAGSTDTQY
-	TRBJ2-6	TRBV5-4	-	ASSSPASSGANVLT
-	TRBJ1-4	TRBV5-1	-	ASSLAPQGSTNEKLF
-	TRBJ1-5	TRBV24-1	TRBD1	ATSRTGGWDQPQH
-	TRBJ2-6	TRBV6-5	-	ASKYSGANVLT
-	TRBJ2-3	TRBV13	TRBD2	ASSLTSGRDTDTQY
-	TRBJ2-7	TRBV7-2	TRBD2	ASSLDWMRVAGAYEQY
-	TRBJ2-1	TRBV25-1	TRBD2	ASSLAGGYYNEQF
-	TRBJ1-3	TRBV7-2	-	ASSLLIPSSGNTIY
once	TRBJ2-7	TRBV29-1	TRBD1	SVEARGGTGKIEQY
-	TRBJ1-5	TRBV24-1	-	ATSDGGLNQPQH
-	TRBJ1-2	TRBV15	-	ATSRGTVVNYGYT
-	TRBJ1-2	TRBV29-1	-	SVVGEGRAGYT
-	TRBJ2-5	TRBV24-1	-	ATSGGGGETQY
-	TRBJ1-5	TRBV7-8	-	ASSLESRVSEQPQH
-	TRBJ1-2	TRBV4-3	-	ASSQEAGRGGYT
-	TRBJ1-3	TRBV15	-	ATSRDQGNTIY
-	TRBJ1-1	TRBV5-4	TRBD1	ASSSSGDSEAF
-	TRBJ1-1	TRBV7-2	-	ASSLVLGGTEAF
-	TRBJ2-6	TRBV5-8	-	ASSLIISGANVLT
-	TRBJ1-1	TRBV6-5	-	ASSRQSGTEAF
-	TRBJ2-3	TRBV27	-	ASSLRQTDTQY
-	TRBJ1-1	TRBV7-8	-	ASSLGATLNTEAF
-	TRBJ1-2	TRBV4-2	-	ASSPWSDRSSLGGYT
-	TRBJ1-5	TRBV2	TRBD1	ASNRDREVNQPQH
-	TRBJ1-3	TRBV30	-	AWSVRRHGNTIY
-	TRBJ1-1	TRBV5-6	TRBD1	ASSSPRQGASTEAF
-	TRBJ2-1	TRBV7-2	TRBD2	ASSSQLAGVQNEQF
-	TRBJ2-3	TRBV12-3/TRBV12-4	-	ASSLRSTDTQY
-	TRBJ1-1	TRBV11-2	-	ASSSGRSRAF
-	TRBJ2-2	TRBV7-9	TRBD1	ASSSTGALAGELF
few	TRBJ1-6	TRBV6-2/TRBV6-3	TRBD1	ASSHGTGGASPLH
few	TRBJ1-5	TRBV4-3	-	ASSQGEGEPQH
-	TRBJ2-7	TRBV2	-	ASSEARGGVEQY
-	TRBJ2-1	TRBV7-2	TRBD2	ASSLQAGGLNEQF
-	TRBJ2-1	TRBV7-2	TRBD1	ASSLQPGQGYNEQF
-	TRBJ2-7	TRBV10-3	-	AISPGLGEQY
-	TRBJ1-3	TRBV19	-	ASTWRSSGNTIY
-	TRBJ1-5	TRBV6-5	-	ASSSLDRYQPQH
-	TRBJ1-1	TRBV7-9	-	ASSLYGGEAEAF
once	TRBJ2-5	TRBV9	TRBD1	ASSVGIGGGETQY
-	TRBJ2-7	TRBV7-2	TRBD1	ASSTSQGARYEQY
-	TRBJ1-6	TRBV19	TRBD1	ASSIGRQGKDSPLH
-	TRBJ1-1	TRBV7-9	-	ASSPSLGAAAF
few	TRBJ1-1	TRBV12-3/TRBV12-4	-	ASSFDRNTEAF
-	TRBJ2-7	TRBV11-2	TRBD2	ASSLDPLAGGPPPYEQY
once	TRBJ2-4	TRBV2	-	ASSEDRASNIQY
-	TRBJ2-3	TRBV7-2	TRBD2	ASSKGTSGSWADTQY
-	TRBJ1-5	TRBV4-1	TRBD1	ASSQAEQGAGQPQH
-	TRBJ2-5	TRBV27	TRBD1	ASSSTGTGGFIETQY
-	TRBJ1-1	TRBV7-2	-	ASSVTGNTEAF
-	TRBJ2-1	TRBV11-2	-	ASSYTGQSSYNEQF
-	TRBJ1-1	TRBV7-2	TRBD1	ASSLLQGLPTEAF